These 15 T cell receptor beta chains originate from one sample sequenced in a study of T cell repertoires in cytomegalovirus infection. MiXCR, applied by TCRdb to the reads, yields one record per CDR3 protein. In the table there are roughly 720,000 distinct CDR3 sequences, approximately 34% of which are singletons. The sequenced sample was PBMCs. The receptors originated from a human donor in good health (CMV status not recorded). Some clones in this sample may be carry-over from other donors' samples.

This clonotype was counted only a few times. This chain joins TRBV25-1 and TRBJ2-2; D unclear. The CDR3 spans 17 residues. Germline V gene data show CDR1 as MGHDK and CDR2 as SYGVNS. V was trimmed by 0 bases and J by 0 bases, leaving 11 bases between them. For the CDR3, the DNA is TGTGCCAGCAGTGAATATGGCAAATATGCGAACACCGGGGAGCTGTTTTTT. It yields the protein CASSEYGKYANTGELFF.

The gene calls are TRBV12-3 or TRBV12-4 and TRBJ1-6; tentatively, D is TRBD1 (5 bases). The length of the CDR3 is 15 residues. V lost 3 bases and J 6 bases, leaving 12 bases between the germline ends. Written as DNA, the CDR3 is TGTGCCAGCAGTTTGGCTCCAGGGAGTAATTCACCCCTCCACTTT. This codes for CASSLAPGSNSPLHF.

J is TRBJ2-2 and V is TRBV4-1, with 8 bases matching TRBD2. The CDR3 contains 16 residues. CDR1 and CDR2 (germline): MGHRA, YSYEKL. The V segment lost 1 base and the J segment 1 base; nucleotides outside the gene matches: 2. In DNA form, the CDR3 reads TGCGCCAGCAGCCAAGTCCTAGCGGGGAACACCGGGGAGCTGTTTTTT. Translating it yields CASSQVLAGNTGELFF.

There are a few counts of this clonotype. DNA for the CDR3: TGTGCCAGCAGTACGGGACAGTTCGGTGGCTACACCTTC. Protein product: CASSTGQFGGYTF. The chain employs TRBV6-5 and TRBJ1-2; 7 bases map to TRBD1. The CDR3 is 13 residues long. Germline V gene lookup returns CDR1 MNHEY and CDR2 SVGAGI. J lost 7 bases, V lost 5 bases, and 7 bases had no gene match.

As to this clonotype: A much larger clone sits a single nucleotide away, making a read error possible. A read error is likely, as this CDR3 ends without the conserved phenylalanine or tryptophan. The chain employs TRBV7-8 and TRBJ1-3, with 9 bases matching TRBD1. The length of the CDR3 is 19 residues. The ends lost 5 bases at V and 1 base at J; junction bases unmatched: 15. The germline gives CDR1 SGHVS, CDR2 FQNEAQ. CDR3 nucleotides: TGTGCCAGCAGCCCGACAGGGGGGAGAATTATGCGTTCTGGAAACACCATATATTTG. Protein: CASSPTGGRIMRSGNTIYL.

This clonotype was recorded at least ten times. The CDR3 here is CASSWRTGPNTGELFF. In nucleotides, the CDR3 is TGTGCCAGCAGCTGGAGGACAGGGCCGAACACCGGGGAGCTGTTTTTT. This sequence joins TRBV7-6 and TRBJ2-2, with TRBD1 matching 8 bases. Trimming took 4 bases from V and 0 from J; bases not matched to a gene: 4. Germline lookup yields CDR1 SGHVS and CDR2 FNYEAQ. This CDR3 region has 16 residues.

In this sample, this clonotype turned up once. The final CDR3 position lacks the conserved phenylalanine or tryptophan, pointing to a likely read error. The rearrangement joins TRBV10-3 to TRBJ2-5; 9 bases fit TRBD2. This CDR3 spans 13 amino acids. Germline V gene sequence: CDR1 ENHRY, CDR2 SYGVKD. With 10 bases clipped from V and 2 bases from J, the junction kept 5 bases outside the gene matches. The CDR3 protein is CASSGGQQETQYL. In DNA form, the CDR3 reads TGTGCCAGTAGCGGGGGCCAACAAGAGACCCAGTACTTA.

The chain has TRBV20-1 and TRBJ2-1; D tentatively reads TRBD1 or TRBD2 (6 bases each). Germline V gene data show CDR1 as DFQATT and CDR2 as SNEGSKA (reference sequence). The ends were cut back, 0 bases at V and 12 bases at J, with 18 bases in the middle. The CDR3 contains 14 residues. CDR3 sequence: CSARDPVGGGGQFF. The DNA of the CDR3 is TGCAGTGCTAGAGATCCCGTCGGAGGGGGAGGGCAGTTCTTC.

The chain joins TRBV7-2 to TRBJ2-5; unclear D gene. V lost 6 bases, J lost 4 bases, and 12 bases lay in between. Per germline, CDR1 SGHTA and CDR2 FQGNSA. This CDR3 region has 13 residues. DNA for the CDR3: TGTGCCAGCAGTCTCCCTCCGGCAGAGACCCAGTACTTC. This sequence encodes CASSLPPAETQYF.

The J gene is TRBJ2-5, the V gene TRBV20-1; 13 positions agree with TRBD2. Germline trimming cut 3 bases from V and 1 base from J; bases unmatched to any gene: 8. Germline V gives CDR1 DFQATT, CDR2 SNEGSKA (reference sequence). This CDR3 contains 17 residues. The CDR3 coding sequence is TGCAGTGCTAGTGCCCGTGGGACTAGCGGGACCCAAGAGACCCAGTACTTC. Its protein product is CSASARGTSGTQETQYF.

To note about this clonotype: A read error is possible here, since a much larger clone lies one base away. The rearrangement joins TRBV12-3 or TRBV12-4 to TRBJ1-5, with D perhaps matching TRBD1 (6 bases). The CDR3 covers 16 residues. CDR3 sequence reads: CASTLGGAGSNQPQPF. For the CDR3, the DNA is TGTGCCAGCACTTTGGGGGGCGCAGGTAGCAATCAGCCCCAGCCTTTT.

This chain connects TRBV5-6 to TRBJ1-2, with TRBD1 as a possible D gene (5 bases). The germline V gene has CDR1 SGHDT and CDR2 YYEEEE. Between the trimmed V and J ends, which lost 4 bases and 4 bases, there was a span of 23 bases. The CDR3 length is 17 residues. The CDR3 nucleotides read TGTGCCAGCAGCCCGTTTGCGGCGGGGCAGCTCTTCTATGGCTACACCTTC. Residues: CASSPFAAGQLFYGYTF.

This clonotype came up a few times. The chain recombines TRBV25-1 with TRBJ1-2, with D tentatively TRBD1 (5 bases). From germline, CDR1 is MGHDK and CDR2 SYGVNS. This CDR3 region has 18 residues. Between the trimmed V and J ends, which lost 2 bases and 4 bases, there was a span of 23 bases. The CDR3 DNA sequence: TGTGCCAGCAGTGAACTAAGGAGGCAGGGCCCAAACTTCTATGGCTACACCTTC. Amino acids: CASSELRRQGPNFYGYTF.

Concerning this clonotype itself: Without the conserved terminal phenylalanine or tryptophan, this CDR3 likely stems from a read error. The chain combines TRBV30 with TRBJ2-1; 11 bases are a match to TRBD2. Trimming removed 5 bases from V and 9 bases from J; junction bases left unmatched: 9. The CDR3 is 14 amino acids. The germline CDR1 and CDR2 sequences are GTSNPN and SVGIG (reference sequence). CDR3 DNA: TGTGCCTGGTTTACTAGCGGGGGTTTTGGTGAGCAGTTCTTA. Protein sequence: CAWFTSGGFGEQFL.

A few counts support this clonotype. This chain uses TRBV7-3 with TRBJ2-2; 9 nucleotides align to TRBD1. The CDR3 is 15 amino acids. Germline V gene data show CDR1 as SGHTA and CDR2 as FQGTGA. Trimming took 4 bases from V and 5 from J; bases not matched to a gene: 5. CDR3 coding DNA: TGTGCCAGCAGCTCCACAGGGGGCCATACCGGGGAGCTGTTTTTT. Its protein is CASSSTGGHTGELFF.